This T cell receptor (beta chain) emerged from a study of beta chain features in type 1 diabetes. In its sample, this clone was seen a few times. The antigen is unknown. The investigators reverse transcribed all of the isolated RNA, so they sequenced expressed TCRB transcripts. Method: immunoSEQ multiplex PCR; TCRdb's copy keeps in-frame clones and lacks some. The profile shows approximately 250,000 clones, 11% of them singletons. Study observations and caveats: Cells with high TCR expression could be over-represented by cDNA sequencing. The naive, central memory and Treg TCRB repertoires showed an apparent similarity that was greater among patients than among healthy donors. The study found moderately but significantly shorter TCRB CDR3s in all four CD4+ subsets of Type 1 diabetes patients.

Staining for CD45RO/CCR7/CD25/CD127/CD95/CD27 allowed sorting of CD4+ naive, central memory, regulatory and stem cell-like memory cells. Sorted cells reached over 95% purity in every population. This TCR derives from a man under 40 with type 1 diabetes. Sequencing input: naive CD4+ T cells from blood.

CDR3 in DNA: TGTGCCAGGGGACAGACTAACTATGGCTACACCTTC. Amino acids: CARGQTNYGYTF. The J gene is TRBJ1-2, the V gene TRBV2; TRBD1 matches 7 bases. The CDR3 has 12 amino acids. Germline loops: CDR1 SNHLY, CDR2 FYNNEI. With 9 bases clipped from V and 0 bases from J, the junction kept 1 base outside the gene matches.